This paragraph covers one T cell receptor beta chain sequence. Its cognate antigen is unknown. The CDR3 consists of 14 residues. Germline CDR1 reads GTSNPN; CDR2 reads SVGIG (reference sequence). This sample was included in a study of shared clonotypes between healthy human individuals. Findings and caveats of the study: In general, naive subsets displayed greater estimated richness than memory subsets did. Generation probability values for non-shared clonotypes were lower than those for clonotypes shared by all four donors.

Original handling: Owing to the provision of junction-only sequences devoid of quality scores by immunoSEQ, filtering differed. TCRdb's table, derived via immunoSEQ multiplex PCR, lists solely in-frame clones and lacks some. The V and J calls and clone size come from that table; D and trimming were worked out from the DNA. The sample lists 500,000 or so clones, roughly 95% occurring once. This TCR derives from a woman aged 25 to 39 in good health. The chain combines TRBV30 with TRBJ2-5; either TRBD1 or TRBD2 may fit D (5 bases each). With the DNA end fitting TRBJ2-7 better, the J assignment may be wrong. The sequenced sample was naive CD4+ T cells sorted from blood. As to subset: CD45RA+ positively selected. The CDR3, as DNA: TGTGCCTGGAGTGGACGGGGCCGAAACTACGAGCAGTACTTC. This sequence encodes CAWSGRGRNYEQYF.